Listed below are T cell receptor beta chains from one sample, sequenced in a study of CD8+ T cells in alopecia areata. The method was immunoSEQ multiplex PCR; TCRdb's version includes in-frame clones alone and lacks a portion of them. The sample gives roughly 140,000 clones, approximately 49% of which show up once; over 0.85% is in the top ten. The sequenced sample was CD4+ T cells sorted from blood, obtained at week 0. These receptors were obtained from a human donor with alopecia areata. Each CDR3 is given with its conserved first and last residue. Fields, in order: J gene, D gene, clone size, V gene, CDR3 DNA, CDR3 protein. The D gene is left open where the match is weak. Size is stated for part of the rows, as once, few or many counts, or as a class when the clone is expanded.

j_call: TRBJ2-7
d_call: NA
clone_size: NA
v_call: TRBV10-3
cdr3_nt: TGTGCCATCAGTGAACTTGCCTACGAGCAGTACTTC
cdr3_aa: CAISELAYEQYF

j_call: TRBJ1-1
d_call: NA
clone_size: NA
v_call: TRBV29-1
cdr3_nt: TGCAGCGTAAAGGGAGGGACCGCAAACACTGAAGCTTTCTTT
cdr3_aa: CSVKGGTANTEAFF

j_call: TRBJ2-4
d_call: TRBD1
clone_size: NA
v_call: TRBV29-1
cdr3_nt: TGCAGCGTTGATCTAGGACAGGGCATTCAGTACTTC
cdr3_aa: CSVDLGQGIQYF

j_call: TRBJ2-2
d_call: NA
clone_size: few
v_call: TRBV29-1
cdr3_nt: TGCAGCGTTGAAGAAACCTCAGGGGCCACCGGGGAGCTGTTTTTT
cdr3_aa: CSVEETSGATGELFF

j_call: TRBJ2-1
d_call: NA
clone_size: once
v_call: TRBV6-4
cdr3_nt: TGTGCCAGCAGTCTTAGCTCCCTTAAAGGGAATGAGCAGTTCTTC
cdr3_aa: CASSLSSLKGNEQFF

j_call: TRBJ2-3
d_call: TRBD1
clone_size: NA
v_call: TRBV29-1
cdr3_nt: TGCAGCGCTGGGACAGGGGTTACAGATACGCAGTATTTT
cdr3_aa: CSAGTGVTDTQYF

j_call: TRBJ2-2
d_call: NA
clone_size: once
v_call: TRBV29-1
cdr3_nt: TGCAGCGTTGGTCGGCAGCCGAGCACCGGGGAGCTGTTTTTT
cdr3_aa: CSVGRQPSTGELFF

j_call: TRBJ1-2
d_call: NA
clone_size: NA
v_call: TRBV6-5
cdr3_nt: TGTGCCACCAGGCGAGACTATGGCTACACCTTC
cdr3_aa: CATRRDYGYTF

j_call: TRBJ1-2
d_call: NA
clone_size: NA
v_call: TRBV10-2
cdr3_nt: TGCGCCAGCAGTGAGAGGAATGGCTACACCTTC
cdr3_aa: CASSERNGYTF

j_call: TRBJ1-1
d_call: NA
clone_size: NA
v_call: TRBV29-1
cdr3_nt: TGCAGCGCCGGGAGGAACACTGAAGCTTTCTTT
cdr3_aa: CSAGRNTEAFF

j_call: TRBJ1-1
d_call: NA
clone_size: few
v_call: TRBV6-5
cdr3_nt: TGTGCCAGCAGTTACTCGGGTAGGAACACTGAAGCTTTCTTT
cdr3_aa: CASSYSGRNTEAFF

j_call: TRBJ2-1
d_call: TRBD1
clone_size: few
v_call: TRBV7-8
cdr3_nt: TGTGCCAGCAGCAAGGACAGGGTTGAATCAAACGAGCAGTTCTTC
cdr3_aa: CASSKDRVESNEQFF

j_call: TRBJ2-5
d_call: NA
clone_size: NA
v_call: TRBV29-1
cdr3_nt: TGCAGCGGTGCGACAGACCAAGAGACCCAGTACTTC
cdr3_aa: CSGATDQETQYF

j_call: TRBJ2-2
d_call: NA
clone_size: NA
v_call: TRBV5-1
cdr3_nt: TGCGCCAGCAGCTTAACGGGGTCATCAACGAGGGCCGGGGAGCTGTTTTTT
cdr3_aa: CASSLTGSSTRAGELFF

j_call: TRBJ2-5
d_call: NA
clone_size: once
v_call: TRBV30
cdr3_nt: TGTGCCTGGGCCTCCTCTGGGACCCAGTACTTC
cdr3_aa: CAWASSGTQYF

j_call: TRBJ2-2
d_call: TRBD1
clone_size: few
v_call: TRBV25-1
cdr3_nt: TGTGCCAGCAGTGCCAACCTCGGGACAGGGGAGAACACCGGGGAGCTGTTTTTT
cdr3_aa: CASSANLGTGENTGELFF

j_call: TRBJ2-7
d_call: NA
clone_size: NA
v_call: TRBV30
cdr3_nt: TGTGCCTGGGAAACCGGGGCCCGCTACGAGCAGTACTTC
cdr3_aa: CAWETGARYEQYF

j_call: TRBJ1-1
d_call: NA
clone_size: NA
v_call: TRBV7-2
cdr3_nt: TGTGCCAGCAGCTTTACACCGAACACTGAAGCTTTCTTT
cdr3_aa: CASSFTPNTEAFF

j_call: TRBJ2-7
d_call: NA
clone_size: NA
v_call: TRBV27
cdr3_nt: TGTGCCAGCAGTTTCCGGAGCTCCTACGAGCAGTACTTC
cdr3_aa: CASSFRSSYEQYF

j_call: TRBJ1-2
d_call: NA
clone_size: few
v_call: TRBV6-1
cdr3_nt: TGTGCCAGCAGTGACCAGGCATCCTATGGCTACACCTTC
cdr3_aa: CASSDQASYGYTF

j_call: TRBJ1-5
d_call: NA
clone_size: NA
v_call: TRBV10-3
cdr3_nt: TGTGCCATCAGTGCGATTCCAGACAATCAGCCCCAGCATTTT
cdr3_aa: CAISAIPDNQPQHF

j_call: TRBJ1-2
d_call: NA
clone_size: NA
v_call: TRBV30
cdr3_nt: TGTGCCTGGAAACCCGGACAGAACTACTATGGCTACACCTTC
cdr3_aa: CAWKPGQNYYGYTF

j_call: TRBJ2-7
d_call: NA
clone_size: NA
v_call: TRBV29-1
cdr3_nt: TGCAGCGTTGTGGGGGGAAGCTCCTACGAGCAGTACTTC
cdr3_aa: CSVVGGSSYEQYF

j_call: TRBJ2-3
d_call: NA
clone_size: NA
v_call: TRBV29-1
cdr3_nt: TGCAGCGTAGATCGGATGGGTTGGCAGTATTTT
cdr3_aa: CSVDRMGWQYF

j_call: TRBJ2-7
d_call: TRBD2
clone_size: NA
v_call: TRBV5-1
cdr3_nt: TGCGCCAGCAGCCTCGGACTAGCGGGAGGGCTCTACTCCTACGAGCAGTACTTC
cdr3_aa: CASSLGLAGGLYSYEQYF

j_call: TRBJ1-2
d_call: NA
clone_size: once
v_call: TRBV29-1
cdr3_nt: TGCAGCGTTGTTTCCGAACGCGACTATGGCTACACCTTC
cdr3_aa: CSVVSERDYGYTF

j_call: TRBJ1-1
d_call: TRBD1
clone_size: few
v_call: TRBV29-1
cdr3_nt: TGCAGCGTTGACATGGGACAGGGGGCGCACACTGAAGCTTTCTTT
cdr3_aa: CSVDMGQGAHTEAFF

j_call: TRBJ2-3
d_call: TRBD1
clone_size: NA
v_call: TRBV29-1
cdr3_nt: TGCAGCGTTCGCCGGGACAGTAGCGATACGCAGTATTTT
cdr3_aa: CSVRRDSSDTQYF

j_call: TRBJ1-2
d_call: NA
clone_size: NA
v_call: TRBV7-9
cdr3_nt: TGTGCCAGCAGCTCTGGACGGTACTATGGCTACACCTTC
cdr3_aa: CASSSGRYYGYTF

j_call: TRBJ2-2
d_call: NA
clone_size: NA
v_call: TRBV7-9
cdr3_nt: TGTGCCAGCAGCGCCCAGGGCACCGGGGAGCTGTTTTTT
cdr3_aa: CASSAQGTGELFF

j_call: TRBJ2-1
d_call: NA
clone_size: NA
v_call: TRBV30
cdr3_nt: TGTGCCTGGAGTCCGGGGCTAGCTGTCTACAATGAGCAGTTCTTC
cdr3_aa: CAWSPGLAVYNEQFF

j_call: TRBJ1-3
d_call: NA
clone_size: few
v_call: TRBV29-1
cdr3_nt: TGCAGCGTTGTGCTCTCTGGAAACACCATATATTTT
cdr3_aa: CSVVLSGNTIYF

j_call: TRBJ2-5
d_call: TRBD2
clone_size: NA
v_call: TRBV5-6
cdr3_nt: TGTGCCAGCAGCTTAGCTAGCGGACAAGAGACCCAGTACTTC
cdr3_aa: CASSLASGQETQYF

j_call: TRBJ2-5
d_call: TRBD2
clone_size: NA
v_call: TRBV30
cdr3_nt: TGTGCCTGGAGTGAGGGGCTCGGCGGGAGGAACCAGTACTTC
cdr3_aa: CAWSEGLGGRNQYF

j_call: TRBJ2-5
d_call: NA
clone_size: few
v_call: TRBV5-1
cdr3_nt: TGCGCCAGCAGCTTGGAGCCAAACCGGGAGACCCAGTACTTC
cdr3_aa: CASSLEPNRETQYF

j_call: TRBJ2-1
d_call: NA
clone_size: NA
v_call: TRBV7-2
cdr3_nt: TGTGCCAGCAGCCTTTCCCCGTGGGCTAGGGTCTACAATGAGCAGTTCTTC
cdr3_aa: CASSLSPWARVYNEQFF

j_call: TRBJ2-6
d_call: NA
clone_size: NA
v_call: TRBV30
cdr3_nt: TGTGCCTGGGCCGAAGGCACCTCTGGGGCCAACGTCCTGACTTTC
cdr3_aa: CAWAEGTSGANVLTF

j_call: TRBJ1-2
d_call: NA
clone_size: NA
v_call: TRBV5-1
cdr3_nt: TGCGCCAGCAGCTTGGTTCAGGGGCAGTACTATGGCTACACCTTC
cdr3_aa: CASSLVQGQYYGYTF

j_call: TRBJ2-1
d_call: NA
clone_size: NA
v_call: TRBV25-1
cdr3_nt: TGTGCCAGCAGTGAATTTTTGGGGAGTTACAATGAGCAGTTCTTC
cdr3_aa: CASSEFLGSYNEQFF

j_call: TRBJ2-7
d_call: NA
clone_size: NA
v_call: TRBV11-2
cdr3_nt: TGTGCCAGCAGCTTAGAGGGCGGTACAAAATACGAGCAGTACTTC
cdr3_aa: CASSLEGGTKYEQYF

j_call: TRBJ1-2
d_call: NA
clone_size: NA
v_call: TRBV6-6
cdr3_nt: TGTGCCAGCAGCCAGGGATTAGGTGGCTACACCTTC
cdr3_aa: CASSQGLGGYTF

j_call: TRBJ1-1
d_call: NA
clone_size: NA
v_call: TRBV10-3
cdr3_nt: TGTGCCATCCAACAGAGAAACACTGAAGCTTTCTTT
cdr3_aa: CAIQQRNTEAFF

j_call: TRBJ2-7
d_call: TRBD2
clone_size: NA
v_call: TRBV18
cdr3_nt: TGTGCCAGCTCACCAGGGACTAGCGGTTGGGAGCAGTACTTC
cdr3_aa: CASSPGTSGWEQYF

j_call: TRBJ2-2
d_call: NA
clone_size: few
v_call: TRBV5-4
cdr3_nt: TGTGCCAGCAGCTTGGTGGGGAACACCGGGGAGCTGTTTTTT
cdr3_aa: CASSLVGNTGELFF

j_call: TRBJ2-5
d_call: TRBD1
clone_size: NA
v_call: TRBV10-3
cdr3_nt: TGTGCCAGCAGAAAGGGACAGGGAAATATAGAAGAGACCCAGTACTTC
cdr3_aa: CASRKGQGNIEETQYF

j_call: TRBJ2-7
d_call: NA
clone_size: NA
v_call: TRBV29-1
cdr3_nt: TGCAGCGCCCTCCAGGCCCGCTCCTACGAGCAGTACTTC
cdr3_aa: CSALQARSYEQYF

j_call: TRBJ1-2
d_call: NA
clone_size: NA
v_call: TRBV7-2
cdr3_nt: TGTGCCAGCAGCTTAAGACAGGCCGGATATGGCTACACCTTC
cdr3_aa: CASSLRQAGYGYTF

j_call: TRBJ2-7
d_call: NA
clone_size: NA
v_call: TRBV9
cdr3_nt: TGTGCCAGCAGCCCCCGGAGTGACCCCTACGAGCAGTACTTC
cdr3_aa: CASSPRSDPYEQYF

j_call: TRBJ1-1
d_call: NA
clone_size: NA
v_call: TRBV2
cdr3_nt: TGTGCCAGCAGTGAGGCCTCGAACACTGAAGCTTTCTTT
cdr3_aa: CASSEASNTEAFF

j_call: TRBJ1-1
d_call: NA
clone_size: NA
v_call: TRBV29-1
cdr3_nt: TGCAGCTTCGAGGGGGACACTGAAGCTTTCTTT
cdr3_aa: CSFEGDTEAFF

j_call: TRBJ1-2
d_call: TRBD1
clone_size: few
v_call: TRBV29-1
cdr3_nt: TGCAGCGTTGAAGATCGGCAGGGGGGGTATGCTAACTATGGCTACACCTTC
cdr3_aa: CSVEDRQGGYANYGYTF

j_call: TRBJ2-7
d_call: NA
clone_size: NA
v_call: TRBV5-6
cdr3_nt: TGTGCCAGCCGGAGGGGATATTACTACGAGCAGTACTTC
cdr3_aa: CASRRGYYYEQYF

j_call: TRBJ2-1
d_call: TRBD2
clone_size: NA
v_call: TRBV19
cdr3_nt: TGTGCCAGTGGTCAGAGGACCGGGACTAGCGGCAATGAGCAGTTCTTC
cdr3_aa: CASGQRTGTSGNEQFF

j_call: TRBJ1-5
d_call: TRBD1
clone_size: NA
v_call: TRBV18
cdr3_nt: TGTGCCAGCTCACCAAACGGGGACAGATCGAGCAATCAGCCCCAGCATTTT
cdr3_aa: CASSPNGDRSSNQPQHF